This passage covers 5 T cell receptor beta chains from one sample sequenced in a study of prognosis after radiotherapy for stage I lung cancer. Amplicons of TCR beta CDR3 were generated from genomic DNA by two-round multiplex PCR. Primers specific to each TRBV and TRBJ gene were used in first-round PCR. TCRdb re-called the multiplex PCR reads through MiXCR, storing one row per CDR3 protein. The sample yields about 14,000 distinct CDR3 sequences, approximately 30% seen once. The sequences come from PBMCs, collected before or after stereotactic body radiation therapy (not recorded which). Source of these receptors: a donor aged 50 or older with non-small cell lung cancer.

The table lists this clonotype with many counts. The chain links TRBV25-1 to TRBJ2-1; D is undetermined. Germline-derived CDR1 and CDR2 are MGHDK and SYGVNS. There are 12 residues in the CDR3. V shed 8 bases and J shed 8 bases, with 13 bases lying between them. CDR3 region: CASRANHDEQFF. The CDR3 DNA reads TGTGCCAGCCGAGCGAACCACGATGAGCAGTTCTTC.

The chain employs TRBV6-5 and TRBJ2-7; tentative D call: TRBD2 (5 bases). With 4 bases removed from V and 7 bases from J, the gap between germline ends came to 17 bases. The germline CDR1 and CDR2 sequences are MNHEY and SVGAGI. The CDR3 totals 14 residues. The CDR3 sequence is CASSCLNTTREQYF. The DNA for the CDR3 is TGTGCCAGCAGTTGCTTGAATACAACTAGGGAGCAGTACTTC.

This clonotype was found many times. V and J are TRBV18 and TRBJ2-3, with TRBD1 identical over 8 bases. The CDR3 totals 15 residues. CDR1 and CDR2 from the germline V gene are KGHSH and LQKENI. Unmatched junction bases numbered 10, after V lost 7 bases and J lost 4 bases. CDR3 amino acids: CASYSGTGGSDTQYF. As DNA, the CDR3 is TGTGCCAGCTACTCCGGGACAGGAGGTTCAGATACGCAGTATTTT. The full variable domain, completed using reference TRBV18 and TRBJ2-3, is NAGVMQNPRHLVRRRGQEARLRCSPMKGHSHVYWYRQLPEEGLKFMVYLQKENIIDESGMPKERFSAEFPKEGPSILRIQQVVRGDSAAYFCASYSGTGGSDTQYFGPGTRLTVL.

This clonotype was seen at least ten times. The V call is TRBV7-8, the J call TRBJ1-2; weak D call: TRBD1 (5 bases). The CDR3 sequence is 15 residues long. Germline values: CDR1 SGHVS, CDR2 FQNEAQ. V lost 3 bases, J lost 4 bases, and 15 bases lay in between. The CDR3: CASSFPGDSFYGYTF. As DNA, the CDR3 is TGTGCCAGCAGCTTCCCGGGAGACAGTTTCTATGGCTACACCTTC.

A word on this clonotype: Mismatch with germline at one junction end may stem from a read error. This chain links TRBV25-1 with TRBJ1-2, with 10 nucleotides matching TRBD1. CDR1 MGHDK and CDR2 SYGVNS come from the germline V gene. The CDR3 runs to 15 residues. The CDR3, as DNA: TGTACCAGCAGTGAATGGGACAGGGGAAACTATGGCTACACGTTC. This translates into CTSSEWDRGNYGYTF.